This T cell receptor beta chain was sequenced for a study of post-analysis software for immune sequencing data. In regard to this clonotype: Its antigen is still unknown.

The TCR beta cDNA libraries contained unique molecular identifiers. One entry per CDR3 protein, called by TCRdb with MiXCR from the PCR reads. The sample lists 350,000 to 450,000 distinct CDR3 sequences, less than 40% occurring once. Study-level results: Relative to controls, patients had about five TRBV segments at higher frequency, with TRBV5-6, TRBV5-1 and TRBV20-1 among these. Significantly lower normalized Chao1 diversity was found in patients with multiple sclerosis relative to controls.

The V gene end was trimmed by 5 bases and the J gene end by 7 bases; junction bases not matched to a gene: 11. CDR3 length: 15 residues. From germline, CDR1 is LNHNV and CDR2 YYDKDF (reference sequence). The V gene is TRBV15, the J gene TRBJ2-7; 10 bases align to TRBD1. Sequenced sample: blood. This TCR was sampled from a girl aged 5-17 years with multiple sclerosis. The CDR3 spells CATSPSGTGVTEQYF. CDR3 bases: TGTGCCACCAGCCCCTCCGGGACAGGGGTTACTGAGCAGTACTTC. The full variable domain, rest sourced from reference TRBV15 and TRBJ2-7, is DAMVIQNPRYQVTQFGKPVTLSCSQTLNHNVMYWYQQKSSQAPKLLFHYYDKDFNNEADTPDNFQSRRPNTSFCFLDIRSPGLGDTAMYLCATSPSGTGVTEQYFGPGTRLTVT.